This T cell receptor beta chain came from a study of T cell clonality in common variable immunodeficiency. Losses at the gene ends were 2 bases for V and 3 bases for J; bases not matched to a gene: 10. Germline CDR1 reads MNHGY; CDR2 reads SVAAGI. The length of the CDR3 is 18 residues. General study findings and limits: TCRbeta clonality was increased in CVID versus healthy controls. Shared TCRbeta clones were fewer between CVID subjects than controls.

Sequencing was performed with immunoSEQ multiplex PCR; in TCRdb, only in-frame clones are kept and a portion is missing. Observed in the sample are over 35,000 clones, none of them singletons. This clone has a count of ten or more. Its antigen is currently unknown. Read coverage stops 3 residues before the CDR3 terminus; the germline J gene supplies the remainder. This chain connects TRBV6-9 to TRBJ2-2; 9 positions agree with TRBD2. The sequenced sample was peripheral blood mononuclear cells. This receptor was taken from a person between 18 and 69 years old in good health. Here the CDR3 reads CASSYPRASGNDTGELFF. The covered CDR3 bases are TGTGCCAGCAGTTATCCTAGGGCTAGCGGGAACGACACCGGGGAG.